The 9 T cell receptor beta chains below were found in one sample sequenced in a study of T-cell reconstitution after alpha-beta-depleted transplantation in children. The TCRbeta library was prepared with unique molecular identifiers. TCRdb re-analysed the PCR reads in MiXCR, keeping a single row per CDR3 protein. The sample includes about 900,000 distinct CDR3 sequences, roughly 31% of them seen just once. This specimen was PBMCs, mostly from graft donor cells, taken 360 days after TCRalphabeta/CD19-depleted stem cell transplant. The receptor source for this set is a boy under two years old who had a stem cell transplant for SCID, so the T cells may come from the graft donor.

The rearrangement joins TRBV5-1 to TRBJ2-5; 7 nucleotides agree with TRBD2. Germline V CDR1 and CDR2: SGHRS, YFSETQ. The CDR3 length is 16 residues. V shed 3 bases and J 5 bases; nucleotides not matched to a gene: 13. As DNA, the CDR3 is TGCGCCAGCAGCTCCGACAACCAGACTAGCTCGGAGACCCAGTACTTC. Protein sequence: CASSSDNQTSSETQYF.

This clonotype has more than one count but fewer than ten. The chain recombines TRBV9 with TRBJ2-1, with D tentatively TRBD1 (6 bases). The V and J ends lost 1 base and 0 bases respectively, with 17 bases between them. CDR1 and CDR2 (germline): SGDLS, YYNGEE. The CDR3 is 18 residues long. The CDR3 loop reads CASSVLPIGGSSYNEQFF. CDR3 nucleotides: TGTGCCAGCAGCGTACTTCCCATAGGGGGTAGCTCCTACAATGAGCAGTTCTTC.

This chain uses TRBV19 with TRBJ2-2; D perhaps matches TRBD1 (6 bases). Germline CDR1 LNHDA, CDR2 SQIVND (reference sequence). This CDR3 has 16 residues. V gave up 4 bases and J gave up 7 bases, with 19 bases separating them. The CDR3 loop reads CASSTSGRGYIGELFF. In DNA form, the CDR3 reads TGTGCCAGTAGTACCTCGGGAAGGGGGTATATCGGGGAGCTGTTTTTT.

The V call is TRBV20-1, the J call TRBJ2-5; D perhaps matches TRBD2 (5 bases). The CDR3 is made up of 12 amino acids. Germline CDR1 and CDR2: DFQATT and SNEGSKA (reference sequence). The V end lost 4 bases, the J end lost 2 bases, and 8 bases lay between the germline ends. In DNA form, the CDR3 reads TGCAGTGCTATGGACTGGCAAGAGACCCAGTACTTC. Translation gives CSAMDWQETQYF.

This chain links TRBV11-2 with TRBJ2-1; D remains unclear. Trimming took off 1 base at V and 3 bases at J, with 13 bases between the two ends. CDR3 length equals 16 residues. CDR1 and CDR2 from the germline V gene are SGHAT and FQNNGV. The CDR3 spells CASSLAYTRLYNEQFF. The CDR3 coding sequence is TGTGCCAGCAGCTTAGCGTACACCCGGCTCTACAATGAGCAGTTCTTC.

The gene calls are TRBV12-3 or TRBV12-4 and TRBJ2-2; no clear D. This CDR3 has 12 residues. Trimming shortened V by 7 bases and J by 4 bases, and 7 bases separated the two germline ends. The DNA for the CDR3 is TGTGCCAGCACCTCTTTCACCGGGGAGCTGTTTTTT. It yields the protein CASTSFTGELFF.

This clonotype showed up just a few times. This chain joins TRBV3-1 and TRBJ2-3; TRBD2 might be the D (6 bases). This CDR3 comprises 15 residues. The germline V and J ends were trimmed by 4 bases and 1 base, with 12 bases remaining between them. The germline gives CDR1 LGHDT, CDR2 YNNKEL (reference sequence). CDR3 coding DNA: TGTGCCAGCAGCCTCCGGGACTTAGGCACAGATACGCAGTATTTT. It encodes CASSLRDLGTDTQYF.

This clonotype was picked up a small number of times. The chain recombines TRBV20-1 with TRBJ2-3; TRBD2 aligns across 11 bases. The germline gives CDR1 DFQATT, CDR2 SNEGSKA (reference sequence). Trimming cost V 1 base and J 6 bases; bases outside gene matches: 3. This CDR3 region has 14 residues. The CDR3 loop reads CSARVASGGDTQYF. CDR3 nucleotides: TGCAGTGCTAGAGTGGCTAGCGGGGGGGATACGCAGTATTTT.

To note about this clonotype: A read error may produce the germline difference seen at one junction end. This sequence joins TRBV19 and TRBJ1-4, with D unclear. This CDR3 spans 12 amino acids. Looked up from germline, CDR1 is LNHDA and CDR2 is SQIVND (reference sequence). CDR3 DNA sequence: TGTGCCAGCAGTAAAGGGAATGAAAAACTGTTTTTT. Translated: CASSKGNEKLFF.